This is a list of T cell receptor beta chains from one sample in a study of blood T cell repertoires in COVID-19. Clones were read by immunoSEQ multiplex PCR, and TCRdb kept only the in-frame ones, dropping some. This sample has around 15,000 clones, with 70% to 90% found just once. What was sequenced was peripheral blood. The source is a man between 65 and 79 years old in a cohort sampled during active COVID-19. Both conserved end residues are trimmed from each CDR3. The order of the fields is V gene, J gene, CDR3 protein.

v_call: TRBV24-1; j_call: TRBJ2-2; cdr3_aa: ATSAATSNTGELF
v_call: TRBV7-9; j_call: TRBJ2-1; cdr3_aa: ASSLRIAGGVNEQF
v_call: TRBV7-9; j_call: TRBJ1-1; cdr3_aa: ASSFGPMNTEAF
v_call: TRBV4-3; j_call: TRBJ2-3; cdr3_aa: ASSQGLAGDRTDTQY
v_call: TRBV5-1; j_call: TRBJ2-2; cdr3_aa: ASSLDRENTGELF
v_call: TRBV5-1; j_call: TRBJ1-4; cdr3_aa: ASSRRRTGTGGEKLF
v_call: TRBV5-1; j_call: TRBJ2-2; cdr3_aa: ASSLKDRVDTGELF
v_call: TRBV30; j_call: TRBJ2-7; cdr3_aa: AWSAAGGAYEQY
v_call: TRBV4-2; j_call: TRBJ1-6; cdr3_aa: ASSHDPGQGNSPLH
v_call: TRBV18; j_call: TRBJ1-5; cdr3_aa: ASSPREISNQPQH
v_call: TRBV27; j_call: TRBJ2-5; cdr3_aa: ATSARGHETQY
v_call: TRBV5-6; j_call: TRBJ2-7; cdr3_aa: ASSASGTTGTYEQY
v_call: TRBV19; j_call: TRBJ1-2; cdr3_aa: ASSRSGTGTANYGYT
v_call: TRBV15; j_call: TRBJ1-5; cdr3_aa: ATSRDPLGDRVQPQH
v_call: TRBV7-3; j_call: TRBJ2-3; cdr3_aa: ASSLSGQGNTDTQY
v_call: TRBV29-1; j_call: TRBJ1-3; cdr3_aa: SGGQGGAGNTIY
v_call: TRBV7-9; j_call: TRBJ1-5; cdr3_aa: ASSLAEFGTQH
v_call: TRBV7-8; j_call: TRBJ2-1; cdr3_aa: ASSLGRRDNEQF
v_call: TRBV11-3; j_call: TRBJ2-1; cdr3_aa: ASSRFTGSSSYNEQF
v_call: TRBV29-1; j_call: TRBJ2-3; cdr3_aa: SVRDRGRSDTQY
v_call: TRBV11-2; j_call: TRBJ1-2; cdr3_aa: ASSLGQEGHGYT
v_call: TRBV4-1; j_call: TRBJ2-1; cdr3_aa: ASSQEPLNEQF
v_call: TRBV5-1; j_call: TRBJ2-7; cdr3_aa: ASSQVGTGYEQY
v_call: TRBV9; j_call: TRBJ2-5; cdr3_aa: ASSALGTAQETQY
v_call: TRBV28; j_call: TRBJ2-1; cdr3_aa: ASNPDRFSYNEQF
v_call: TRBV30; j_call: TRBJ2-3; cdr3_aa: AWRTGGSTDTQY
v_call: TRBV28; j_call: TRBJ2-2; cdr3_aa: ASSPQFGGELF
v_call: TRBV30; j_call: TRBJ2-7; cdr3_aa: ASTGTSASYEQY
v_call: TRBV5-1; j_call: TRBJ2-2; cdr3_aa: ASSLVGGTGELF
v_call: TRBV4-1; j_call: TRBJ1-5; cdr3_aa: ASSQGLLSNQPQH
v_call: TRBV6-5; j_call: TRBJ2-5; cdr3_aa: ASNWSGGKSETQY
v_call: TRBV7-8; j_call: TRBJ2-1; cdr3_aa: ASSRGGGEQF
v_call: TRBV9; j_call: TRBJ2-1; cdr3_aa: ASTGSENEQF
v_call: TRBV7-2; j_call: TRBJ1-1; cdr3_aa: ASSPWAGRENTEAF
v_call: TRBV7-9; j_call: TRBJ2-7; cdr3_aa: ASSLQGLGEQY
v_call: TRBV6-1; j_call: TRBJ1-1; cdr3_aa: ASSERGGARSEAF
v_call: TRBV11-2; j_call: TRBJ2-7; cdr3_aa: ASSLERGSNEQY
v_call: TRBV27; j_call: TRBJ2-2; cdr3_aa: ASSLSQGATGELF
v_call: TRBV18; j_call: TRBJ2-5; cdr3_aa: ASSKGHQETQY
v_call: TRBV19; j_call: TRBJ1-4; cdr3_aa: ASRTTGAAGEKLF
v_call: TRBV6-5; j_call: TRBJ2-1; cdr3_aa: ASLPGTSGYNEQF
v_call: TRBV27; j_call: TRBJ2-2; cdr3_aa: ASSLAVTGELF
v_call: TRBV4-1; j_call: TRBJ2-7; cdr3_aa: ASSRSGSYEQY
v_call: TRBV9; j_call: TRBJ1-3; cdr3_aa: ASSTTSGGSGNTIY
v_call: TRBV6-2/TRBV6-3; j_call: TRBJ2-5; cdr3_aa: ASSYSSSGSFRPQETQY
v_call: TRBV10-2; j_call: TRBJ2-1; cdr3_aa: ASTPGEPSYNEQF
v_call: TRBV7-3; j_call: TRBJ2-7; cdr3_aa: ASSPAGGDDEQY
v_call: TRBV11-2; j_call: TRBJ2-1; cdr3_aa: ASSSPLAGVYNEQF
v_call: TRBV29-1; j_call: TRBJ2-3; cdr3_aa: SVMASGNTDTQY
v_call: TRBV29-1; j_call: TRBJ2-1; cdr3_aa: SVDLGQAYNEQF
v_call: TRBV29-1; j_call: TRBJ2-7; cdr3_aa: SVGPGPTQLSNEQY
v_call: TRBV2; j_call: TRBJ2-2; cdr3_aa: ASRDGQGTANTGELF